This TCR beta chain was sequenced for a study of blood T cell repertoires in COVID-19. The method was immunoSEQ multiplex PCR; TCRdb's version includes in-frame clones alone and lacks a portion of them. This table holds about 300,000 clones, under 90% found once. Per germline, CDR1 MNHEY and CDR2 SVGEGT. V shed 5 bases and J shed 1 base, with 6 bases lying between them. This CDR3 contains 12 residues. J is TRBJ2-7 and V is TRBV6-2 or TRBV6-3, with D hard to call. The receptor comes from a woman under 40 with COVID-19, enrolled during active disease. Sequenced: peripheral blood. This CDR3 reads CASSQQSYEQYV. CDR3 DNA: TGTGCCAGCAGTCAACAGTCCTACGAGCAGTACGTC.